This is a list of T cell receptor beta chains from one sample in a study of T cells in Graves' hyperthyroidism and ophthalmopathy. TCRdb re-called the multiplex PCR reads through MiXCR, storing one row per CDR3 protein. The table shows around 280,000 distinct CDR3 sequences, with roughly 15% occurring only once. Sample: blood. The receptor source for this set is a woman in her forties with Graves' hyperthyroidism. Each CDR3 is given with its conserved first and last residue. A D gene is named only where the DNA matches it firmly. Where a row states a size, it is once, few, many or the class of an expanded clone; other rows omit it.

D,J,size,V,DNA,CDR3
TRBD2,TRBJ2-7,many,TRBV7-8,TGTGCCAGCAGCTTAGGGGGGACTAGCGACGAGCAGTACTTC,CASSLGGTSDEQYF
.,TRBJ2-7,.,TRBV4-2,TGTGCCAGCAGCCACGCGGGACGGTCCTACGAGCAGTACTTC,CASSHAGRSYEQYF
.,TRBJ2-7,many,TRBV20-1,TGCAGTGCTAGCGGAGATTCCTACGAGCAGTACTTC,CSASGDSYEQYF
.,TRBJ1-2,many,TRBV14,TGTGCCAGCAGCCAAGATTCCCGAGGATATGGCTACACCTTC,CASSQDSRGYGYTF
TRBD1,TRBJ2-7,many,TRBV2,TGTGCCAGCAGTGTCGGTAGGGGGCCCTACGAGCAGTACTTC,CASSVGRGPYEQYF
.,TRBJ1-4,few,TRBV4-1,TGCGCCAGCAGCCAAGGCATCTATGGTGAAAAACTGTTTTTT,CASSQGIYGEKLFF
.,TRBJ1-1,many,TRBV5-1,TGCGCCAGCAGCACAACCAGGGGCCCCACTGAAGCTTTCTTT,CASSTTRGPTEAFF
TRBD2,TRBJ2-3,many,TRBV27,TGTGCCAGCAGTCCACTAGCGGGAGAAACAGATACGCAGTATTTT,CASSPLAGETDTQYF
.,TRBJ1-1,many,TRBV20-1,TGCAGTGCTAGGGGGGCGGGATCGCAGCCTTTAGGCACTGAAGCTTTCTTT,CSARGAGSQPLGTEAFF
TRBD1,TRBJ2-3,many,TRBV5-1,TGCGCCAGCAGACAGGACAGGGGGGCAGATACGCAGTATTTT,CASRQDRGADTQYF
.,TRBJ2-7,many,TRBV11-3,TGTGCCAGCAGCTTACGGTCGGCGTCCTACGAGCAGTACTTC,CASSLRSASYEQYF